These 24 T cell receptor beta chains were sequenced from one sample in a study of neoadjuvant nivolumab and ipilimumab in lung cancer. Some clones are missing from TCRdb's copy, which holds only in-frame ones; the method was immunoSEQ multiplex PCR. This sample has more than 25,000 clones, with roughly four fifths found just once. The starting material was tumor tissue, obtained after neoadjuvant nivolumab, alone or with ipilimumab, at or shortly before surgery. These receptors were obtained from an adult with non-small cell lung cancer.

The V call is TRBV5-1, the J call TRBJ1-2, with 8 bases that match TRBD1. V lost 2 bases and J lost 6; bases outside the gene matches: 3. CDR1 SGHRS and CDR2 YFSETQ come from the germline V gene. The CDR3 loop spans 13 amino acids. The CDR3: CASSLQGGDGYTF. The CDR3 coding sequence is TGCGCCAGCAGCTTACAGGGGGGCGATGGCTACACCTTC.

V gene TRBV27 combines with J gene TRBJ2-7; 8 positions match TRBD1. Germline CDR1 is MNHEY and CDR2 is SMNVEV (reference sequence). The CDR3 extends over 13 amino acids. The trim removed 7 bases at V and 5 bases at J, leaving 7 bases unmatched. The CDR3 protein is CASKDRVMDEQYF. The CDR3 region has the DNA TGTGCCAGCAAGGACAGGGTGATGGACGAGCAGTACTTC.

The chain couples TRBV19 to TRBJ2-2, with 8 positions matching TRBD2. CDR1 and CDR2 from the germline V gene are LNHDA and SQIVND (reference sequence). CDR3 size: 15 residues. With 9 bases clipped from V and 3 bases from J, the junction kept 9 bases outside the gene matches. CDR3: CASLRTSTYTGELFF. CDR3 bases: TGTGCCAGCCTTCGGACTAGCACTTACACCGGGGAGCTGTTTTTT.

V gene TRBV7-2 combines with J gene TRBJ1-2; D is unclear. The V gene's germline CDR1 is SGHTA and CDR2 FQGNSA. V gave up 4 bases and J gave up 3 bases, with 9 bases separating them. This CDR3 comprises 13 residues. The CDR3 DNA follows: TGTGCCAGCAGCTACACGGTAGACTATGGCTACACCTTC. Encoded protein: CASSYTVDYGYTF. Supplemented by reference TRBV7-2 and TRBJ1-2, the full variable domain reads GAGVSQSPSNKVTEKGKDVELRCDPISGHTALYWYRQSLGQGLEFLIYFQGNSAPDKSGLPSDRFSAERTGGSVSTLTIQRTQQEDSAVYLCASSYTVDYGYTFGSGTRLTVV.

V gene TRBV9 combines with J gene TRBJ1-2, with 7 bases matching TRBD1. Trimming removed 0 bases from V and 6 bases from J; junction bases left unmatched: 11. Per the germline V gene, CDR1 is SGDLS and CDR2 is YYNGEE. This CDR3 is built from 16 residues. The CDR3 region has the DNA TGTGCCAGCAGCGTAGAGACAGGGAAAACTTTCCATGGCTACACCTTC. This gives the protein CASSVETGKTFHGYTF.

The rearrangement links TRBV2 to TRBJ2-3, with no clear D. This CDR3 is built from 14 residues. The germline V and J ends were trimmed by 4 bases and 1 base, with 9 bases remaining between them. CDR1 and CDR2 (germline): SNHLY, FYNNEI. The CDR3 DNA reads as TGTGCCAGCAGTGGATGGGCCGGCACAGATACGCAGTATTTT. It specifies CASSGWAGTDTQYF.

The V call is TRBV29-1, the J call TRBJ2-6; 11 bases align to TRBD1. Trimming removed 6 bases from V and 3 bases from J; junction bases left unmatched: 10. Germline-derived CDR1 and CDR2 are SQVTM and ANQGSEA. The CDR3 has 17 residues. The DNA of the CDR3 is TGCAGCGTATGGACAGGGGGCGCGTCGGATGGGGCCAACGTCCTGACTTTC. Translating it yields CSVWTGGASDGANVLTF.

The genes are TRBV7-2 and TRBJ2-3; D remains unclear. The CDR3 has 13 residues. Germline assignment: CDR1 SGHTA and CDR2 FQGNSA. Between the trimmed V and J ends, which lost 5 bases and 6 bases, there was a span of 12 bases. The CDR3 DNA sequence: TGTGCCAGCAGCAGAATAGTAAAGGATACGCAGTATTTT. It specifies CASSRIVKDTQYF.

The genes are TRBV6-5 and TRBJ2-7; possible D gene TRBD2, 5 bases. In germline, CDR1 is MNHEY, CDR2 SVGAGI. Trimming left V 0 bases short and J 3 bases short, with 12 bases between. The CDR3 length is 15 residues. Here the CDR3 reads CASSYSASLRYEQYF. CDR3 nucleotide sequence: TGTGCCAGCAGTTACTCGGCTAGCCTCCGCTACGAGCAGTACTTC.

J is TRBJ2-1 and V is TRBV6-6; D could derive from TRBD1 or TRBD2 (5 bases each). Trimming left V 5 bases short and J 8 bases short, with 10 bases between. Germline V gives CDR1 MNHNY, CDR2 SVGAGI (reference sequence). This CDR3 region has 12 residues. The chain's CDR3 is CASSPRGDEQFF. DNA for the CDR3: TGTGCCAGCAGTCCGAGGGGTGATGAGCAGTTCTTC.

This clone was found a few times. V and J are TRBV10-1 and TRBJ2-7, with 9 nucleotides matching TRBD2. V lost 6 bases to trimming and J lost 4 bases; unmatched junction nucleotides: 7. Germline lookup yields CDR1 WNHNN and CDR2 SYGVQD (reference sequence). The CDR3 runs 14 residues. The CDR3 is CASSHGLANYEQYF. CDR3 sequence (DNA): TGCGCCAGCAGCCATGGACTAGCGAATTACGAGCAGTACTTC.

The V call is TRBV10-1, the J call TRBJ1-4; TRBD1 agrees at 11 bases. The CDR3 loop spans 15 amino acids. Germline CDR1 reads WNHNN; CDR2 reads SYGVQD (reference sequence). Trimming took 3 bases from V and 8 from J; bases not matched to a gene: 5. CDR3: CASSDPGTGGEKLFF. The CDR3, as DNA: TGCGCCAGCAGTGATCCCGGGACAGGGGGAGAAAAACTGTTTTTT.

This clone showed up just once. The rearrangement links TRBV5-4 to TRBJ1-1; no clear D gene. In germline, CDR1 is SGHNT, CDR2 YYREEE (reference sequence). CDR3 size: 16 residues. V dropped 1 base and J dropped 4 bases, with 17 bases sitting between them. CDR3 in DNA: TGTGCCAGCAGCTTGCCCTCCTTAAACGCAGGCACTGAAGCTTTCTTT. The encoded protein is CASSLPSLNAGTEAFF.

The J gene is TRBJ2-1, the V gene TRBV29-1; no clear D gene. This CDR3 spans 12 amino acids. The V gene's germline CDR1 is SQVTM and CDR2 ANQGSEA. Deletions cut 3 bases from V and 6 bases from J, with 9 bases between. The CDR3 loop reads CSVDGVANEQFF. The CDR3 nucleotides are TGCAGCGTTGATGGGGTGGCCAATGAGCAGTTCTTC.

The rearrangement joins TRBV30 to TRBJ2-3; TRBD2 is a possible D gene (6 bases). Germline V gene lookup returns CDR1 GTSNPN and CDR2 SVGIG (reference sequence). V was clipped by 3 bases and J by 9 bases, with 7 bases between them. The CDR3 spans 10 residues. CDR3 protein: CAWRRGTQYF. CDR3 in DNA: TGTGCCTGGAGGCGGGGCACGCAGTATTTT. The whole variable domain, remainder taken from reference TRBV30 and TRBJ2-3, is SQTIHQWPATLVQPVGSPLSLECTVEGTSNPNLYWYRQAAGRGLQLLFYSVGIGQISSEVPQNLSASRPQDRQFILSSKKLLLSDSGFYLCAWRRGTQYFGPGTRLTVL.

The chain carries TRBV7-9 and TRBJ1-4, with TRBD1 matching over 7 bases. The CDR3 is 15 residues long. The germline gives CDR1 SEHNR, CDR2 FQNEAQ (reference sequence). J was trimmed by 7 bases and V by 5 bases; bases with no gene match: 10. This CDR3 reads CASSEGQLGSEKLFF. The CDR3 nucleotides read TGTGCCAGCAGCGAGGGACAGCTCGGGAGTGAAAAACTGTTTTTT.

The chain joins TRBV11-3 to TRBJ1-5; D uncertain. V lost 4 bases and J lost 3, with 7 bases in between. This CDR3 region has 13 residues. Looked up from germline, CDR1 is SGHNT and CDR2 is YENEEA. CDR3 DNA sequence: TGTGCCAGCAGCTCCCGGGACAATCAGCCCCAGCATTTT. This sequence encodes CASSSRDNQPQHF.

The chain carries TRBV30 and TRBJ2-5; no clear D. The V end was cut by 0 bases, the J end by 5 bases, with 4 bases between. Germline values: CDR1 GTSNPN, CDR2 SVGIG (reference sequence). The CDR3 has 11 amino acids. The CDR3 sequence is CAWSVGETQYF. The CDR3 coding sequence is TGTGCCTGGAGTGTGGGGGAGACCCAGTACTTC.

The rearrangement joins TRBV6-5 to TRBJ2-3; the D gene is possibly TRBD2 (6 bases). The CDR3 is made up of 11 amino acids. Trimming shortened V by 6 bases and J by 6 bases, and 7 bases separated the two germline ends. Germline CDR1 is MNHEY and CDR2 is SVGAGI. CDR3 protein: CASREGDTQYF. The CDR3 nucleotides read TGTGCCAGCAGGGAGGGGGATACGCAGTATTTT.

This clone has just a few counts. DNA for the CDR3: TGTGCCAGCAGCTCTGAGGACATCACTGAAGCTTTCTTT. The encoded protein is CASSSEDITEAFF. V usage is TRBV9 and J usage is TRBJ1-1, with TRBD1 as a possible D gene (5 bases). The V end was cut by 4 bases, the J end by 4 bases, with 11 bases between. CDR3 length: 13 residues. Per germline, CDR1 SGDLS and CDR2 YYNGEE.

This chain joins TRBV29-1 and TRBJ2-2; unclear D gene. V was pared by 1 base and J by 0 bases, with 6 bases between. This CDR3 region has 14 residues. The germline CDR1 and CDR2 sequences are SQVTM and ANQGSEA. The CDR3 here is CSVEGRSNTGELFF. DNA of the CDR3: TGCAGCGTTGAAGGCAGGTCGAACACCGGGGAGCTGTTTTTT.

The rearrangement uses TRBV11-2 and TRBJ2-7, with no clear D. Germline V gene sequence: CDR1 SGHAT, CDR2 FQNNGV. This CDR3 is 15 amino acids long. Trimming pared 3 bases from V and 3 bases from J, leaving 15 bases between. The CDR3 sequence: CASSFSNSIYYEQYF. CDR3 nucleotides: TGTGCCAGCAGCTTCTCTAACAGCATCTACTACGAGCAGTACTTC.

The genes are TRBV25-1 and TRBJ2-2; the D is unclear. The germline gives CDR1 MGHDK, CDR2 SYGVNS. This CDR3 is 14 amino acids long. Trimming shortened V by 2 bases and J by 9 bases, and 13 bases separated the two germline ends. The CDR3 bases are TGTGCCAGCAGTGAACCGACCCCCGGACGGGAGCTGTTTTTT. Translating gives CASSEPTPGRELFF.

This clone has only a few counts. The V call is TRBV28, the J call TRBJ2-1, with 11 bases matching TRBD2. This CDR3 spans 16 amino acids. From germline, CDR1 is MDHEN and CDR2 SYDVKM. With 4 bases clipped from V and 4 bases from J, the junction kept 6 bases outside the gene matches. The CDR3: CASSSEGLAAYNEQFF. In DNA, the CDR3 is TGTGCCAGCAGTTCAGAGGGACTAGCGGCATACAATGAGCAGTTCTTC.